This T cell receptor beta chain was observed in a study of T cells after yellow fever vaccination (dated by TCRdb to about 2019). In the study overall: Libraries from fractions with low cell numbers were prepared with the SMART-Seq v4 Ultra Low Input RNA kit. To follow T-cell clones before and after both primary and booster YFV17D yellow fever vaccination, bulk TCR alpha and beta repertoires underwent longitudinal sequencing. Two healthy male donors, one aged 18 to 30 and one aged 30 to 40 years, made up the cohort. Blood was drawn at multiple timepoints before and after primary and secondary immunization, with bulk PBMC replicates and cell subsets isolated.

This sample's treatment or condition label indicates: live attenuated yellow fever vaccine strain. A standard Ficoll-Paque protocol was used to isolate PBMCs from peripheral blood. Dynabeads CD4 and CD8 positive selection kits were used to isolate the CD4 and CD8 T-cell fractions. TriZol was used to extract RNA from bulk PBMCs, from CD4 and CD8 fractions, and from dextramer-positive and dextramer-negative fractions. This clonotype was found many times. Its specific antigen is unknown. No base-level quality is on record; no much larger clone is a single base apart. Per the germline V gene, LGHNA is the CDR1 and YSLEER is the CDR2. Spanning cysteine to phenylalanine, the CDR3 consists of 13 amino acids. Kept here is only the CDR3 DNA, which spans 39 bases and is read in frame from base 1. The V and J ends are trimmed by 0 bases and 7 bases, leaving 7 bases between them. TCR cDNA was made using 5'RACE template switching, a step that added a universal primer site and unique molecular identifiers. cDNA synthesis was primed from both the TCR alpha and TCR beta constant segments. Libraries were amplified in two PCR steps, with sample barcodes and sequencing adapters added in the second step. Sequencing of libraries was performed on Illumina HiSeq 2500 (2x100 bp) or NovaSeq (2x150 bp). The original methods were these. Demultiplexing of reads and collapsing into UMI consensus sequences were performed with MIGEC, and V(D)J alignment was carried out with MiXCR. Vaccine-responding clonotypes were identified with edgeR using replicate PBMC samples, with FDR below 0.01 and a log2 fold change above 5 up to day 15 being required. Bulk clonotypes were assigned CD4 or CD8 identity according to which sequenced CD4 or CD8 repertoire held them at higher abundance. TCRdb trimmed the raw reads at Q25, called clones with MiXCR and kept productive beta chains. Every entry covers one CDR3 protein and lists the most common genes and DNA from its rows. It is TCRdb's table, rather than the study itself, that gives the V and J calls and clone size. Across this sample there are 300,000 or so distinct CDR3 sequences, with approximately 13% seen only once. The ten largest clones add up to around 0.49% of the sample.

Points the paper makes about the study in general: The secondary T-cell response was found to be weaker but faster than the primary response, with a peak reached on day 5 rather than on day 15. Only a couple of donors were included in the study, so the extent to which the findings can be generalized is limited. Most clones expanded after primary vaccination (approximately 95% of CD4 and roughly 91% of CD8) were re-detected after the booster, suggesting that broad memory maintenance occurred. A small fraction of clonotypes appeared in both the CD4 and CD8 compartments, likely as a result of convergent recombination. Computational filtering was required because FACS-sorted repertoires could contain abundant contaminating clonotypes from the bulk population.

The TCR comes from a man younger than 45 who received the YFV17D yellow fever vaccine. The material sequenced was CD4+ T cells sorted from PBMCs, taken 45 days after the yellow fever booster vaccination. Rearrangement joined TRBV4-3 to TRBJ2-1; no D segment can be confidently identified. The encoded CDR3 is CASSQEDWNEQFF. In nucleotide form, the sequence is TGCGCCAGCAGCCAAGAAGATTGGAATGAGCAGTTCTTC.